The 16 T cell receptor beta chains reported below all come from one sample, sequenced in a study of T cells after somatic rescue of genetic block. The protocol was immunoSEQ multiplex PCR, while the TCRdb copy is restricted to in-frame clones and leaves out a portion. This sample has 7,300 or so clones, with about 80% found just once. Sequencing was carried out using peripheral blood mononuclear cells (PBMCs). These receptors were taken from a boy younger than 18.

The chain links TRBV7-9 to TRBJ2-3; D is unresolved. V was pared by 5 bases and J by 5 bases, with 11 bases between. CDR1 and CDR2 (germline): SEHNR, FQNEAQ (reference sequence). The CDR3 has 13 residues. CDR3 sequence (DNA): TGTGCCAGCAGCCGTAAGAGAGAAGATACGCAGTATTTT. Its protein is CASSRKREDTQYF. The full variable domain, with the rest looked up from reference TRBV7-9 and TRBJ2-3, is DTGVSQNPRHKITKRGQNVTFRCDPISEHNRLYWYRQTLGQGPEFLTYFQNEAQLEKSRLLSDRFSAERPKGSFSTLEIQRTEQGDSAMYLCASSRKREDTQYFGPGTRLTVL.

V is TRBV14 and J is TRBJ1-6; tentatively, D is TRBD1 (6 bases). Trimming pared 0 bases from V and 10 bases from J, leaving 7 bases between. Looked up from germline, CDR1 is SGHDN and CDR2 is FVKESK. This CDR3 contains 13 residues. This CDR3 reads CASSQDRGSPLHF. The CDR3 coding sequence is TGTGCCAGCAGCCAAGACAGGGGATCACCCCTCCACTTT.

CDR3 DNA sequence: TGTGCCAGCCGGAGGCGAGCGGGACCGAGGAGGGATACGCAGTATTTT. Translation: CASRRRAGPRRDTQYF. The rearrangement links TRBV2 to TRBJ2-3; 7 positions agree with TRBD2. After removal of 8 bases from V and 6 bases from J, the junction contained 17 bases not matched to a gene. Germline V gives CDR1 SNHLY, CDR2 FYNNEI. This CDR3 contains 16 residues.

The V gene is TRBV25-1, the J gene TRBJ1-1; the D gene is possibly TRBD1 (6 bases). This CDR3 is built from 15 residues. V was cut by 3 bases and J by 2 bases, with 13 bases left in between. Germline V gene data show CDR1 as MGHDK and CDR2 as SYGVNS. The CDR3 here is CASSDKTGFNTEAFF. The CDR3 DNA sequence: TGTGCCAGCAGTGATAAGACAGGCTTCAACACTGAAGCTTTCTTT.

By its share, this clone is medium-sized. V is TRBV6-6 and J is TRBJ1-6; no reliable D call. The length of the CDR3 is 14 residues. Deletions cut 8 bases from V and 1 base from J, with 9 bases between. Germline V gene data show CDR1 as MNHNY and CDR2 as SVGAGI (reference sequence). The CDR3 DNA reads as TGTGCCAGCGAGGAATTGTCCTATAATTCACCCCTCCACTTT. This translates into CASEELSYNSPLHF.

This clone occurred a few times. The genes are TRBV20-1 and TRBJ1-2; D not resolved. CDR3 length: 10 amino acids. Germline V gene data show CDR1 as DFQATT and CDR2 as SNEGSKA (reference sequence). V lost 4 bases, J lost 8 bases, and 8 bases lay in between. Here the CDR3 reads CSATNEGYTF. The CDR3 DNA is TGCAGTGCTACAAACGAGGGCTACACCTTC.

The chain links TRBV9 to TRBJ2-1; TRBD2 matches at 8 bases. Germline V gives CDR1 SGDLS, CDR2 YYNGEE. Trimming took 3 bases from V and 1 from J; bases not matched to a gene: 3. The CDR3 totals 15 residues. The DNA of the CDR3 is TGTGCCAGCAGCGCCGCGGGGGGTTCCTACAATGAGCAGTTCTTC. Translated, it gives CASSAAGGSYNEQFF.

The chain joins TRBV7-9 to TRBJ1-2; D gene ambiguous. From germline, CDR1 is SEHNR and CDR2 FQNEAQ (reference sequence). CDR3 length: 16 residues. V was shortened by 1 base and J by 4 bases, with 16 bases between the two germline ends. CDR3 amino acids: CASSLGLWGAGYGYTF. CDR3 coding DNA: TGTGCCAGCAGCTTAGGTCTCTGGGGAGCAGGCTATGGCTACACCTTC.

The chain couples TRBV29-1 to TRBJ2-5; perhaps TRBD1 as D (6 bases). V lost 6 bases and J lost 4, with 12 bases in between. Germline CDR1 and CDR2: SQVTM and ANQGSEA. The CDR3 totals 12 residues. CDR3 in DNA: TGCAGCGTCCCTAGGGGGTTAGAGACCCAGTACTTC. Its translation: CSVPRGLETQYF.

This rearrangement joins TRBV29-1 to TRBJ1-1; a possible D gene is TRBD1 (5 bases). CDR1 is SQVTM, CDR2 ANQGSEA, per germline. The length of the CDR3 is 15 residues. Deletions cut 5 bases from V and 2 bases from J, with 18 bases between. CDR3 amino acids: CSVPGRGAVNTEAFF. The CDR3 coding sequence is TGCAGCGTTCCAGGGAGAGGGGCCGTAAACACTGAAGCTTTCTTT.

The rearrangement joins TRBV12-5 to TRBJ2-7; TRBD1 aligns across 8 bases. The CDR3 is 13 residues long. The J segment lost 2 bases and the V segment lost 9 bases, leaving 6 bases of the junction unmatched. The germline V gene encodes CDR1 LGHNT and CDR2 FRNRAP. CDR3 DNA sequence: TGTGCTAGCTCCGGGACAGGACCCTACGAGCAGTACTTC. Amino acids: CASSGTGPYEQYF.

CDR3 amino acids: CASTDEQGASYEQYF. The CDR3, as DNA: TGTGCCAGCACGGATGAACAGGGGGCCTCCTACGAGCAGTACTTC. This sequence joins TRBV2 and TRBJ2-7; 9 bases agree with TRBD1. From germline, CDR1 is SNHLY and CDR2 FYNNEI. The CDR3 totals 15 residues. The ends lost 7 bases at V and 0 bases at J; junction bases unmatched: 7.

The rearrangement links TRBV4-3 to TRBJ2-5; D is undetermined. The CDR3 sequence is 15 residues long. Deletions cut 0 bases from V and 4 bases from J, with 12 bases between. Germline CDR1 is LGHNA and CDR2 is YSLEER. The CDR3 spells CASSQDHRYRETQYF. The CDR3 DNA reads TGCGCCAGCAGCCAAGACCACCGTTACCGAGAGACCCAGTACTTC.

CDR3 loop: CASSVGRMNTEAFF. The DNA of the CDR3 is TGTGCCAGCAGCGTCGGACGGATGAACACTGAAGCTTTCTTT. The rearrangement links TRBV13 to TRBJ1-1; no reliable D call. This CDR3 has 14 amino acids. Germline V gene data show CDR1 as PRHDT and CDR2 as FYEKMQ (reference sequence). V lost 5 bases to trimming and J lost 0 bases, with 10 bases between them.

This chain joins TRBV6-7 and TRBJ2-5; no clear D. TRBV6-7 is given ORF status, its function remaining uncertain. The CDR3 loop spans 15 amino acids. Trimming pared 0 bases from V and 4 bases from J, leaving 12 bases between. The CDR3 DNA is TGTGCCAGCAGTTACTCGGCCCATAGCAGAGAGACCCAGTACTTC. Its protein product is CASSYSAHSRETQYF.

The count of this clone is one. J is TRBJ2-3 and V is TRBV18; the D is unclear. In germline, CDR1 is KGHSH, CDR2 LQKENI. The CDR3 loop spans 14 amino acids. V lost 0 bases and J lost 2, with 6 bases in between. CDR3 DNA sequence: TGTGCCAGCTCACCACCGGTCAACACAGATACGCAGTATTTT. Translating it yields CASSPPVNTDTQYF. Supplemented by reference TRBV18 and TRBJ2-3, the full variable domain reads NAGVMQNPRHLVRRRGQEARLRCSPMKGHSHVYWYRQLPEEGLKFMVYLQKENIIDESGMPKERFSAEFPKEGPSILRIQQVVRGDSAAYFCASSPPVNTDTQYFGPGTRLTVL.